This TCR beta chain was recovered during a study of technical replicates of blood from several donors. The trim removed 4 bases at V and 1 base at J, leaving 7 bases unmatched. The CDR3 contains 16 residues. Per the germline V gene, CDR1 is SGHDN and CDR2 is FVKESK. Clones were sequenced by immunoSEQ multiplex PCR, and TCRdb holds only the in-frame ones, with some missing. The repertoire consists of 80,000 to 90,000 clones, with less than 95% occurring once and the leading ten covering about 0.25%. Sequenced input: T cells isolated from PBMCs. The chain recombines TRBV14 with TRBJ1-1, with 9 bases aligning to TRBD1. The clonotype comes from a human donor in good health. The CDR3: CASSPQTGGANTEAFF. CDR3 DNA: TGTGCCAGCAGCCCTCAGACAGGGGGGGCGAACACTGAAGCTTTCTTT. Variable domain in full (rest from reference TRBV14 and TRBJ1-1): EAGVTQFPSHSVIEKGQTVTLRCDPISGHDNLYWYRRVMGKEIKFLLHFVKESKQDESGMPNNRFLAERTGGTYSTLKVQPAELEDSGVYFCASSPQTGGANTEAFFGQGTRLTVV.